The rows below give T cell receptor beta chains drawn from one sample of a study of T cells in Graves' hyperthyroidism and ophthalmopathy. MiXCR was run by TCRdb on the multiplex PCR reads, yielding one entry per CDR3 protein. The table lists about 250,000 distinct CDR3 sequences, about 16% of them singletons, with 30% in the top ten. The sequencing sample was made of blood. These receptors originate from a woman aged 50 to 65 with Graves' hyperthyroidism that later progressed to Graves' ophthalmopathy. Each CDR3 is given with its conserved first and last residue. The D gene is left open where the match is weak. Size values are once, few and many counts, or a class for expanded clones, and some rows have none.

D: TRBD2
V: TRBV28
J: TRBJ2-1
size: many
length: 18
DNA: TGTGCCAGCAGTTTCCCCTTGCCGGGTAGCGGGAGGGACAATGAGCAGTTCTTC
CDR3: CASSFPLPGSGRDNEQFF

D: NA
V: TRBV19
J: TRBJ1-5
size: NA
length: 16
DNA: TGTGCCAGTAGTATAGGAAGTCAATATAGCAATCAGCCCCAGCATTTT
CDR3: CASSIGSQYSNQPQHF

D: TRBD2
V: TRBV4-2
J: TRBJ2-7
size: many
length: 15
DNA: TGTGCCAGCAGCCCGACTAGCCCATCATTATACGAGCAGTACTTC
CDR3: CASSPTSPSLYEQYF

D: TRBD1
V: TRBV20-1
J: TRBJ1-1
size: many
length: 13
DNA: TGCAGTGCTTCCCGGGACAGTAACACTGAAGCTTTCTTT
CDR3: CSASRDSNTEAFF

D: TRBD1
V: TRBV7-9
J: TRBJ2-7
size: few
length: 15
DNA: TGTGCCAGCAGCTATACGCCAGGGGGCCTGGGGGAGCAGTACTTC
CDR3: CASSYTPGGLGEQYF

D: NA
V: TRBV6-1
J: TRBJ2-7
size: few
length: 13
DNA: TGTGCCATCTCGACTAGTAGGACTTACGAGCAGTACTTC
CDR3: CAISTSRTYEQYF

D: NA
V: TRBV15
J: TRBJ1-1
size: many
length: 14
DNA: TGTGCCACCAGCAGAGATGGGAGGTTCTCTGAAGCTTTCTTT
CDR3: CATSRDGRFSEAFF

D: NA
V: TRBV9
J: TRBJ1-4
size: few
length: 13
DNA: TGTGCCAGCAGCGTAGGTACGGAACGAAAACTGTTTTTT
CDR3: CASSVGTERKLFF

D: NA
V: TRBV27
J: TRBJ2-1
size: many
length: 11
DNA: TGTGCCAGCAGCCGCTTCAATGAGCAGTTCTTC
CDR3: CASSRFNEQFF

D: TRBD2
V: TRBV28
J: TRBJ2-5
size: many
length: 14
DNA: TGTGCCAGCAGTTTCGGACTAGCGGGAGGGACCCAGTACTTC
CDR3: CASSFGLAGGTQYF

D: NA
V: TRBV5-1
J: TRBJ2-7
size: many
length: 14
DNA: TGCGCCAGCAGCTTGGAGGCTCAGGGCTACGAGCAGTACTTC
CDR3: CASSLEAQGYEQYF

D: NA
V: TRBV19
J: TRBJ2-7
size: NA
length: 14
DNA: TGTGCCAGTAGGTCCGGACCGAGCTCCTACGAGCAGTACTTC
CDR3: CASRSGPSSYEQYF

D: NA
V: TRBV7-8
J: TRBJ1-3
size: NA
length: 14
DNA: TGTGCCAGCAGCAGAACGGGTCCCGTAAACACCATATATTTT
CDR3: CASSRTGPVNTIYF

D: NA
V: TRBV7-2
J: TRBJ1-1
size: NA
length: 13
DNA: TGTGCCAGCAGCCCCGCGCGGACAACTGAAGCTTTCTTT
CDR3: CASSPARTTEAFF

D: TRBD1
V: TRBV28
J: TRBJ2-5
size: many
length: 18
DNA: TGTGCCAGCAGTTTATTCGCCGCCGGGACAGGGGCCCAAGAGACCCAGTACTTC
CDR3: CASSLFAAGTGAQETQYF

D: NA
V: TRBV5-6
J: TRBJ2-7
size: many
length: 13
DNA: TGTGCCAGCAGCTTACCAGTGAGGGGCGAGCAGTACTTC
CDR3: CASSLPVRGEQYF

D: TRBD2
V: TRBV18
J: TRBJ2-1
size: many
length: 15
DNA: TGTGCCAGCTCACCAGGGACTAGCGGGAGACAGGAGCAGTTCTTC
CDR3: CASSPGTSGRQEQFF

D: TRBD1
V: TRBV20-1
J: TRBJ1-2
size: many
length: 13
DNA: TGCAGTGCTAGTAAAGTGGCAGGGGGGTACTACACCTTC
CDR3: CSASKVAGGYYTF

D: NA
V: TRBV6-1
J: TRBJ1-4
size: many
length: 13
DNA: TGTGCCAGCAGTTTCAACAGAAATGAAAAACTGTTTTTT
CDR3: CASSFNRNEKLFF

D: TRBD1
V: TRBV6-1
J: TRBJ1-5
size: many
length: 14
DNA: TGTGCCAGCAGTGACAGCAGGGGGAATCAGCCCCAGCATTTT
CDR3: CASSDSRGNQPQHF

D: NA
V: TRBV12-3/TRBV12-4
J: TRBJ1-2
size: many
length: 12
DNA: TGTGCCAGCAGCCAGGGTCCTTATGGCTACACCTTC
CDR3: CASSQGPYGYTF

D: NA
V: TRBV5-4
J: TRBJ2-5
size: once
length: 14
DNA: TGTGCCAGCAGCTCCGGGACTCGAGAAGAGACCCAGTACTTC
CDR3: CASSSGTREETQYF

D: NA
V: TRBV28
J: TRBJ2-7
size: many
length: 14
DNA: TGTGCCAGCACCCCCCCGGTACAGTCCTACGAGCAGTACTTC
CDR3: CASTPPVQSYEQYF

D: NA
V: TRBV3-1
J: TRBJ2-7
size: many
length: 15
DNA: TGTGCCAGCAGCCAGAGAAGGGTTACGGCCTACGAGCAGTACTTC
CDR3: CASSQRRVTAYEQYF

D: NA
V: TRBV28
J: TRBJ1-5
size: NA
length: 13
DNA: TGTGCCAGCAGTTTAAACGATTATCAGCCCCAGCATTTT
CDR3: CASSLNDYQPQHF

D: TRBD2
V: TRBV19
J: TRBJ2-2
size: once
length: 16
DNA: TGTGCCAGTAGTGCGCGACTAGCGGGAGGCCCCGGGGAGCTGTTTTTT
CDR3: CASSARLAGGPGELFF

D: NA
V: TRBV20-1
J: TRBJ2-1
size: many
length: 12
DNA: TGCAGTGCTAGAGATCGGTTCAATGAGCAGTTCTTC
CDR3: CSARDRFNEQFF

D: TRBD2
V: TRBV12-3/TRBV12-4
J: TRBJ2-7
size: many
length: 14
DNA: TGTGCCAGCAGTTGGACTAGCGGGAGAGATGAGCAGTACTTC
CDR3: CASSWTSGRDEQYF

D: TRBD2
V: TRBV28
J: TRBJ2-3
size: many
length: 14
DNA: TGTGCCAGCAGTTTTCCGGGGGGTACAGATACGCAGTATTTT
CDR3: CASSFPGGTDTQYF

D: TRBD2
V: TRBV6-1
J: TRBJ2-3
size: once
length: 18
DNA: TGTGCCAGCAGTGAAGCGCTAGCGGGAGGACCTAGCACAGATACGCAGTATTTT
CDR3: CASSEALAGGPSTDTQYF

D: NA
V: TRBV28
J: TRBJ2-2
size: many
length: 14
DNA: TGTGCCAGCCTTCGCGGGCAGCGCACCGGGGAGCTGTTTTTT
CDR3: CASLRGQRTGELFF

D: TRBD1
V: TRBV28
J: TRBJ2-2
size: many
length: 16
DNA: TGTGCCAGCAGTTACACAGGACAGGCTAGCACCGGGGAGCTGTTTTTT
CDR3: CASSYTGQASTGELFF

D: NA
V: TRBV20-1
J: TRBJ2-1
size: many
length: 15
DNA: TGCAGTGCTAGTGACGGTGCGAGCTCCTACAATGAGCAGTTCTTC
CDR3: CSASDGASSYNEQFF

D: NA
V: TRBV12-3/TRBV12-4
J: TRBJ2-1
size: NA
length: 12
DNA: TGTGCCAGCAGTTTATTAGTGAATGAGCAGTTCTTC
CDR3: CASSLLVNEQFF

D: NA
V: TRBV20-1
J: TRBJ1-6
size: NA
length: 14
DNA: TGCAGTGCTAGACCACTGGGAGAGAATTCACCCCTCCACTTT
CDR3: CSARPLGENSPLHF

D: NA
V: TRBV20-1
J: TRBJ2-3
size: NA
length: 13
DNA: TGCAGTGCTTTTTCTAGCGGCACAGATACGCAGTATTTT
CDR3: CSAFSSGTDTQYF

D: NA
V: TRBV20-1
J: TRBJ2-3
size: NA
length: 15
DNA: TGCAGTGCTAGAGATGGCGGGAAAGCACCAGATACGCAGTATTTT
CDR3: CSARDGGKAPDTQYF

D: NA
V: TRBV7-2
J: TRBJ2-3
size: many
length: 14
DNA: TGTGCCAGCAGCTATGGGGGTCGCTTGGATACGCAGTATTTT
CDR3: CASSYGGRLDTQYF

D: NA
V: TRBV20-1
J: TRBJ1-1
size: many
length: 14
DNA: TGCAGTGCTAGTCAGGGGACGGTGAACACTGAAGCTTTCTTT
CDR3: CSASQGTVNTEAFF

D: NA
V: TRBV5-1
J: TRBJ1-4
size: NA
length: 14
DNA: TGCGCCAGCAGCTTGGGACAGGAGAATGAAAAACTGTTTTTT
CDR3: CASSLGQENEKLFF

D: NA
V: TRBV5-5
J: TRBJ2-7
size: few
length: 12
DNA: TGTGCCAGCAGCCTCGACCAATACGAGCAGTACTTC
CDR3: CASSLDQYEQYF

D: TRBD1
V: TRBV19
J: TRBJ2-7
size: NA
length: 15
DNA: TGTGCCAGTAGTTGGAACCCGGGACAGTCCTACGAGCAGTGCTTC
CDR3: CASSWNPGQSYEQCF

D: NA
V: TRBV19
J: TRBJ1-1
size: many
length: 14
DNA: TGTGCCAGTAGCCAGGGGACCTTGAACACTGAAGCTTTCTTT
CDR3: CASSQGTLNTEAFF

D: NA
V: TRBV29-1
J: TRBJ1-2
size: many
length: 13
DNA: TGCAGCGTTGAAGAGCGGCGAGTTTATGGCTACACCTTC
CDR3: CSVEERRVYGYTF

D: TRBD1
V: TRBV30
J: TRBJ1-5
size: many
length: 14
DNA: TGTGCCTGGAGCCGAGGACAGGGACGACAGCCCCAGCATTTT
CDR3: CAWSRGQGRQPQHF

D: TRBD1
V: TRBV7-6
J: TRBJ2-7
size: many
length: 15
DNA: TGTGCCAGCAGCTTGGCATTTTCACAGGGGAACGAGCAGTACTTC
CDR3: CASSLAFSQGNEQYF

D: NA
V: TRBV5-1
J: TRBJ2-1
size: many
length: 13
DNA: TGCGCCACCTCAACCCTACAGGGCGGTGAGCAGTTCTTC
CDR3: CATSTLQGGEQFF

D: NA
V: TRBV6-1
J: TRBJ2-2
size: many
length: 15
DNA: TGTGCCAGCAGTGGCCGGAGGGGTTACACCGGGGAGCTGTTTTTT
CDR3: CASSGRRGYTGELFF

D: NA
V: TRBV15
J: TRBJ2-1
size: few
length: 13
DNA: TGTGCCACCAGCAGGGCCACTCGGGATGAGCAGTTCTTC
CDR3: CATSRATRDEQFF

D: NA
V: TRBV6-1
J: TRBJ1-1
size: many
length: 14
DNA: TGTGCCAGCAGTGAAGTGTACAGGGTCACTGAAGCTTTCTTT
CDR3: CASSEVYRVTEAFF

D: NA
V: TRBV5-1
J: TRBJ2-2
size: many
length: 15
DNA: TGCGCCAGCAGCTTGGGACAGGAGAACACCGGGGAGCTGTTTTTT
CDR3: CASSLGQENTGELFF

D: NA
V: TRBV6-5
J: TRBJ2-7
size: many
length: 14
DNA: TGTGCCAGCAGTTACCGGAGGCAGAACTACGAGCAGTACTTC
CDR3: CASSYRRQNYEQYF